Following are 25 T cell receptor beta chains from one sample sequenced in a study of cytomegalovirus exposure and HLA in healthy donors. PCR used 60 Vbeta primers and 13 Jbeta primers. Assay used: immunoSEQ multiplex PCR; TCRdb lists only in-frame clones, some missing. The sample shows approximately 240,000 clones, around 89% of them seen only once. The sample comprised PBMCs. The receptor source for this set is a woman younger than 35 in good health and CMV-seronegative.

The V gene is TRBV15, the J gene TRBJ2-7; possibly TRBD2 for D (5 bases). Germline values: CDR1 LNHNV, CDR2 YYDKDF (reference sequence). V lost 3 bases and J 7 bases, leaving 19 bases between the germline ends. The CDR3 is 15 amino acids. CDR3 sequence (DNA): TGTGCCACCAGCAGCGGTCTAGCCATAAAGTCTGAGCAGTACTTC. Its protein product is CATSSGLAIKSEQYF.

Only one count was recorded for this clone. The genes are TRBV2 and TRBJ2-3; TRBD2 matches 8 bases. Germline loops: CDR1 SNHLY, CDR2 FYNNEI. This CDR3 contains 14 residues. V was clipped by 5 bases and J by 6 bases; unmatched bases: 7. The CDR3 coding sequence is TGTGCCAGCAGTAGCGGGAGTGGAACTGATACGCAGTATTTT. Protein product: CASSSGSGTDTQYF.

V is TRBV2 and J is TRBJ2-5; 13 positions agree with TRBD2. With V trimmed by 4 bases and J by 5 bases, 4 bases remained unmatched. The CDR3 totals 15 residues. Germline loops: CDR1 SNHLY, CDR2 FYNNEI. This CDR3 reads CASSGTSGSFETQYF. The CDR3 bases are TGTGCCAGCAGTGGGACTAGCGGGAGTTTCGAGACCCAGTACTTC.

V is TRBV7-9 and J is TRBJ2-1, with 11 positions matching TRBD2. Germline-derived CDR1 and CDR2 are SEHNR and FQNEAQ (reference sequence). Trimming removed 1 base from V and 4 bases from J; junction bases left unmatched: 3. The CDR3 is 16 amino acids. Written as DNA, the CDR3 is TGTGCCAGCAGCTTAGGGACTAGCGGGTTTTACAATGAGCAGTTCTTC. Translated, it gives CASSLGTSGFYNEQFF.

This clone has a handful of counts. The chain carries TRBV4-3 and TRBJ1-1, with D perhaps TRBD1 (5 bases). This CDR3 has 15 residues. The V gene lost 2 bases and the J gene lost 4 bases, with 14 bases spanning the gap. Germline V lookup: CDR1 LGHNA, CDR2 YSLEER. CDR3 residues: CASSQQGMSGTEAFF. As DNA, the CDR3 is TGCGCCAGCAGCCAACAGGGTATGTCGGGCACTGAAGCTTTCTTT.

The gene calls are TRBV11-3 and TRBJ2-7; perhaps TRBD1 as D (6 bases). Trimming stripped 2 bases from V and 6 bases from J, with 17 bases between. The CDR3 runs to 15 residues. Germline CDR1 is SGHNT and CDR2 is YENEEA. The CDR3 spells CASSLFGQQTSEQYF. The CDR3 nucleotides are TGTGCCAGCAGCTTATTCGGACAGCAGACTTCCGAGCAGTACTTC.

The gene calls are TRBV7-2 and TRBJ2-5; 9 bases match TRBD2. This CDR3 contains 17 residues. Looked up from germline, CDR1 is SGHTA and CDR2 is FQGNSA. J was trimmed by 5 bases and V by 5 bases; bases with no gene match: 15. The CDR3 reads CASSPSTAAGGRETQYF. Here the CDR3 DNA reads TGTGCCAGCAGCCCTAGCACGGCAGCGGGGGGCCGTGAGACCCAGTACTTC. The full variable domain, completed using reference TRBV7-2 and TRBJ2-5, is GAGVSQSPSNKVTEKGKDVELRCDPISGHTALYWYRQSLGQGLEFLIYFQGNSAPDKSGLPSDRFSAERTGGSVSTLTIQRTQQEDSAVYLCASSPSTAAGGRETQYFGPGTRLLVL.

V and J are TRBV6-1 and TRBJ1-1, with D possibly TRBD1 on 5 matching bases. Trimming stripped 2 bases from V and 14 bases from J, with 21 bases between. Germline V gene data show CDR1 as MNHNS and CDR2 as SASEGT. The CDR3 has 14 residues. CDR3 in amino acids: CASSETLRGLDSFF. The CDR3 bases are TGTGCCAGCAGTGAAACCCTTCGGGGACTGGATAGCTTCTTT.

V is TRBV5-4 and J is TRBJ1-2, with a weak D call TRBD1 (5 bases). CDR1 SGHNT and CDR2 YYREEE come from the germline V gene (reference sequence). The length of the CDR3 is 15 residues. Trimming shortened V by 4 bases and J by 5 bases, and 18 bases separated the two germline ends. In DNA, the CDR3 is TGTGCCAGCAGCCCCCGCGAGGGGAGGGCGTATGGCTACACCTTC. This translates into CASSPREGRAYGYTF.

The CDR3 DNA follows: TGTGCCAGCAGCCACTCAGCGGGCACAGATACGCAGTATTTT. Its protein product is CASSHSAGTDTQYF. The chain carries TRBV7-9 and TRBJ2-3; D is possibly TRBD2 (5 bases). Trimming stripped 5 bases from V and 1 base from J, with 10 bases between. The CDR3 runs 14 residues. Germline assignment: CDR1 SEHNR and CDR2 FQNEAQ (reference sequence). The full variable domain, with the rest looked up from reference TRBV7-9 and TRBJ2-3, is DTGVSQNPRHKITKRGQNVTFRCDPISEHNRLYWYRQTLGQGPEFLTYFQNEAQLEKSRLLSDRFSAERPKGSFSTLEIQRTEQGDSAMYLCASSHSAGTDTQYFGPGTRLTVL.

The chain recombines TRBV5-4 with TRBJ2-1, with D tentatively TRBD2 (6 bases). The CDR3 spans 15 residues. Germline V lookup: CDR1 SGHNT, CDR2 YYREEE (reference sequence). V gave up 0 bases and J gave up 0 bases, with 7 bases separating them. CDR3 amino acids: CASSLGGVSYNEQFF. DNA of the CDR3: TGTGCCAGCAGCTTGGGGGGGGTCTCCTACAATGAGCAGTTCTTC.

This clone has just one count. The gene calls are TRBV5-1 and TRBJ1-2, with D unclear. The length of the CDR3 is 15 residues. The ends were cut back, 0 bases at V and 4 bases at J, with 13 bases in the middle. CDR1 is SGHRS and CDR2 is YFSETQ in the germline V gene. Written as DNA, the CDR3 is TGCGCCAGCAGCTTGGTGGCGTCAGGTACCTATGGCTACACCTTC. Protein product: CASSLVASGTYGYTF.

This clone has only one observation. The chain links TRBV11-2 to TRBJ2-7, with a possible D match to TRBD2 (5 bases). Germline V gene sequence: CDR1 SGHAT, CDR2 FQNNGV. This CDR3 is built from 18 residues. V was shortened by 1 base and J by 3 bases, with 22 bases between the two germline ends. CDR3 bases: TGTGCCAGCAGCTTAGTCCTCCCCCCGAGCGGATCTCTCTACGAGCAGTACTTC. It codes for CASSLVLPPSGSLYEQYF.

V and J are TRBV5-1 and TRBJ2-7, with D perhaps TRBD1 (6 bases). CDR1 SGHRS and CDR2 YFSETQ come from the germline V gene. The CDR3 is 14 amino acids. V was trimmed by 0 bases and J by 1 base, leaving 8 bases between them. In DNA form, the CDR3 reads TGCGCCAGCAGCTTGGGGACAGTTTCCTACGAGCAGTACTTC. It is translated as CASSLGTVSYEQYF.

The chain carries TRBV7-2 and TRBJ1-4, with unresolved D. The CDR3 totals 14 residues. CDR1 and CDR2 (germline): SGHTA, FQGNSA. The germline V and J ends were trimmed by 2 bases and 10 bases, with 14 bases remaining between them. CDR3 nucleotide sequence: TGTGCCAGCAGCTTAAAGGTTGGGGAGGGAAAACTGTTTTTT. Amino acids: CASSLKVGEGKLFF.

CDR3 region: CASSQDGTSGVYEQYF. The CDR3 nucleotides read TGTGCCAGCAGCCAAGACGGGACTAGCGGGGTCTACGAGCAGTACTTC. V and J are TRBV4-2 and TRBJ2-7, with TRBD2 matching 13 bases. Germline lookup yields CDR1 LGHNA and CDR2 YNFKEQ. CDR3 length equals 16 residues. V gave up 0 bases and J gave up 3 bases; unmatched junction bases: 2.

The J gene is TRBJ1-2, the V gene TRBV10-1; no definite D call. CDR3 length: 13 amino acids. V lost 1 base and J 6 bases, leaving 9 bases between the germline ends. Germline-derived CDR1 and CDR2 are WNHNN and SYGVQD (reference sequence). CDR3 residues: CASSEYSRHGYTF. CDR3 bases: TGCGCCAGCAGTGAGTACTCCAGGCATGGCTACACCTTC.

On this clone itself: The sample carries other DNA sequences with the same CDR3. The V and J genes are TRBV7-9 and TRBJ2-3; 11 bases line up with TRBD2. CDR1 and CDR2 from the germline V gene are SEHNR and FQNEAQ (reference sequence). Unmatched junction bases numbered 1, after V lost 5 bases and J lost 0 bases. The CDR3 consists of 15 residues. CDR3 sequence: CASSRTSGSTDTQYF. CDR3 sequence (DNA): TGTGCCAGCAGCAGGACTAGCGGGAGCACAGATACGCAGTATTTT.

The J gene is TRBJ1-3, the V gene TRBV10-3; the D gene is possibly TRBD1 (5 bases). Trimming left V 7 bases short and J 4 bases short, with 17 bases between. Germline lookup yields CDR1 ENHRY and CDR2 SYGVKD. This CDR3 contains 15 residues. The CDR3 DNA reads as TGTGCCATCAAGGGAGCGGGCAGGGCAGGAAACACCATATATTTT. Residues: CAIKGAGRAGNTIYF.

The chain links TRBV7-9 to TRBJ2-5, with unresolved D. The V and J ends lost 5 bases and 3 bases respectively, with 16 bases between them. From germline, CDR1 is SEHNR and CDR2 FQNEAQ (reference sequence). CDR3 length: 15 residues. CDR3 coding DNA: TGTGCCAGCAGCCTACTTGTGGTACGGGAAGAGACCCAGTACTTC. Its protein product is CASSLLVVREETQYF.

As regards this clone: The sample has other DNA sequences that encode this CDR3 too. The rearrangement uses TRBV2 and TRBJ1-1; D is undetermined. Germline lookup yields CDR1 SNHLY and CDR2 FYNNEI. With 9 bases removed from V and 2 bases from J, the gap between germline ends came to 7 bases. The CDR3 runs 11 residues. CDR3 amino acids: CARQSNTEAFF. CDR3 nucleotides: TGTGCCAGACAGAGCAACACTGAAGCTTTCTTT.

This CDR3 is CASGVHRGLQYF. The CDR3 bases are TGTGCCAGCGGAGTTCATAGGGGCCTTCAGTACTTC. The chain joins TRBV6-6 to TRBJ2-4, with a possible D match to TRBD1 (5 bases). Germline V CDR1 and CDR2: MNHNY, SVGAGI (reference sequence). V was cut by 8 bases and J by 11 bases, with 16 bases left in between. The CDR3 is 12 residues long.

This chain connects TRBV5-1 to TRBJ2-2; perhaps TRBD2 as D (7 bases). CDR3 length equals 15 residues. CDR1 is SGHRS, CDR2 YFSETQ, per germline. V gave up 4 bases and J gave up 7 bases, with 17 bases separating them. The CDR3 loop reads CASSGGREYVGELFF. Here the CDR3 DNA reads TGCGCCAGCAGCGGGGGGCGGGAGTACGTCGGGGAGCTGTTTTTT.

The J gene is TRBJ1-1, the V gene TRBV4-3; TRBD1 might be the D (5 bases). Germline CDR1 reads LGHNA; CDR2 reads YSLEER. Trimming removed 3 bases from V and 7 bases from J, with 12 bases in between. This CDR3 has 13 residues. This chain's CDR3 is CASSQGLTDEAFF. The DNA of the CDR3 is TGCGCCAGCAGCCAGGGACTGACCGATGAAGCTTTCTTT.

The J gene is TRBJ2-4, the V gene TRBV7-9; perhaps TRBD2 as D (6 bases). Germline CDR1 and CDR2: SEHNR and FQNEAQ (reference sequence). The CDR3 contains 17 residues. V was shortened by 2 bases and J by 0 bases, with 14 bases between the two germline ends. The CDR3 DNA is TGTGCCAGCAGCTTATCGGGAGCGAGGGGAGCCAAAAACATTCAGTACTTC. It specifies CASSLSGARGAKNIQYF.